These 18 T cell receptor beta chains came from one sample sequenced in a study of blood T cell repertoires in COVID-19. Libraries were prepared by immunoSEQ multiplex PCR; TCRdb keeps only in-frame clonotypes and omits some of them. The sample records 200,000 or so clones, roughly 87% being singletons. The sample taken for sequencing was PBMCs or T cells enriched from blood (not recorded which). Source of these receptors: a man aged 30 to 39 who had recovered from COVID-19.

The J gene is TRBJ2-2, the V gene TRBV7-3, with TRBD1 matching 7 bases. The CDR3 sequence is 15 residues long. Germline CDR1 SGHTA, CDR2 FQGTGA. Trimming removed 3 bases from V and 4 bases from J; junction bases left unmatched: 5. The CDR3 protein is CASSLSGQLTGELFF. In DNA, the CDR3 is TGTGCCAGCAGCTTGTCGGGACAGCTCACCGGGGAGCTGTTTTTT.

This chain connects TRBV19 to TRBJ2-7, with a weak D call TRBD1 (6 bases). Germline loops: CDR1 LNHDA, CDR2 SQIVND (reference sequence). This CDR3 spans 15 amino acids. Trimming pared 5 bases from V and 2 bases from J, leaving 16 bases between. CDR3 sequence (DNA): TGTGCCAGTAGTTTATACGCAACAGGGACCTACGAGCAGTACTTC. It is translated as CASSLYATGTYEQYF.

The genes are TRBV10-3 and TRBJ2-3, with TRBD1 matching over 9 bases. J lost 4 bases, V lost 10 bases, and 9 bases had no gene match. The CDR3 sequence is 14 residues long. Germline assignment: CDR1 ENHRY and CDR2 SYGVKD. Here the CDR3 reads CATMIQGAADTQYF. CDR3 sequence (DNA): TGTGCCACCATGATACAGGGGGCCGCAGATACGCAGTATTTT.

The V and J genes are TRBV2 and TRBJ1-6; TRBD1 agrees at 7 bases. V was clipped by 6 bases and J by 5 bases; unmatched bases: 7. Germline CDR1 and CDR2: SNHLY and FYNNEI. The CDR3 contains 15 residues. CDR3 protein: CASRKGQANNSPLHF. The DNA for the CDR3 is TGTGCCAGCAGGAAAGGACAGGCAAATAATTCACCCCTCCACTTT.

The chain has TRBV12-5 and TRBJ2-3; D not certain. The V and J ends lost 3 bases and 3 bases respectively, with 13 bases between them. Germline CDR1 is LGHNT and CDR2 is FRNRAP. The CDR3 has 15 amino acids. The CDR3 is CASGLGGPGTDTQYF. CDR3 DNA: TGTGCTAGTGGTTTAGGCGGCCCCGGGACAGATACGCAGTATTTT.

The gene calls are TRBV18 and TRBJ1-2; unclear D gene. The germline V gene has CDR1 KGHSH and CDR2 LQKENI. This CDR3 is built from 16 residues. V was trimmed by 4 bases and J by 2 bases, leaving 17 bases between them. This CDR3 is CASSREVMPMNYGYTF. CDR3 sequence (DNA): TGTGCCAGCTCACGGGAGGTTATGCCTATGAACTATGGCTACACCTTC.

The V gene is TRBV7-3, the J gene TRBJ2-1; D remains ambiguous. The V end lost 5 bases, the J end lost 6 bases, and 17 bases lay between the germline ends. This CDR3 has 15 amino acids. Germline V gives CDR1 SGHTA, CDR2 FQGTGA. The CDR3 DNA is TGTGCCAGCAGCCTTCGACAAGCTGGGCTCAATGAGCAGTTCTTC. This sequence encodes CASSLRQAGLNEQFF.

V is TRBV28 and J is TRBJ2-7, with 12 bases lining up with TRBD2. CDR3 length equals 15 residues. The V segment lost 5 bases and the J segment 6 bases; nucleotides outside the gene matches: 8. Germline CDR1 is MDHEN and CDR2 is SYDVKM. CDR3 nucleotide sequence: TGTGCCAGCAGTACCCCGACTAGCGGGAGTGGCGAGCAGTACTTC. Amino acids: CASSTPTSGSGEQYF.

V usage is TRBV19 and J usage is TRBJ2-5; 7 nucleotides align to TRBD2. Unmatched junction bases numbered 8, after V lost 2 bases and J lost 2 bases. This CDR3 has 16 amino acids. Germline V gene data show CDR1 as LNHDA and CDR2 as SQIVND (reference sequence). CDR3: CASSIRSGNSQETQYF. CDR3 DNA: TGTGCCAGTAGTATAAGGAGCGGGAATTCTCAAGAGACCCAGTACTTC.

The chain joins TRBV18 to TRBJ1-2; TRBD1 matches at 7 bases. Germline V CDR1 and CDR2: KGHSH, LQKENI. The CDR3 length is 17 residues. J gave up 3 bases and V 2 bases, and 12 bases lay outside the gene matches. CDR3 DNA: TGTGCCAGCTCACCAACTCCGGGACAGCGGTTTGACTATGGCTACACCTTC. Translated, it gives CASSPTPGQRFDYGYTF.

The genes are TRBV2 and TRBJ2-1, with 8 positions matching TRBD2. After removal of 4 bases from V and 0 bases from J, the junction contained 8 bases not matched to a gene. The V gene's germline CDR1 is SNHLY and CDR2 FYNNEI. This CDR3 has 17 residues. The CDR3, as DNA: TGTGCCAGCAGTGGTCGACTAGCGCCGAGCTCCTACAATGAGCAGTTCTTC. Translating gives CASSGRLAPSSYNEQFF.

The genes are TRBV30 and TRBJ1-2, with no clear D. The germline V and J ends were trimmed by 0 bases and 8 bases, with 13 bases remaining between them. The CDR3 consists of 13 residues. Germline assignment: CDR1 GTSNPN and CDR2 SVGIG (reference sequence). The CDR3 DNA sequence: TGTGCCTGGAGTGTCGGACCCCGAGGGGGCTACACCTTC. Translated: CAWSVGPRGGYTF.

The chain carries TRBV4-1 and TRBJ2-2; D possibly corresponds to TRBD2 (5 bases). The CDR3 is 15 amino acids. Trimming pared 3 bases from V and 5 bases from J, leaving 13 bases between. In germline, CDR1 is MGHRA, CDR2 YSYEKL. CDR3 DNA: TGCGCCAGCAGCCACCCACTAGTTTCTACCGGGGAGCTGTTTTTT. Translating it yields CASSHPLVSTGELFF.

The chain couples TRBV5-1 to TRBJ1-1; D unclear. Trimming cost V 1 base and J 7 bases, with 14 bases left between them. There are 14 residues in the CDR3. Germline V gene lookup returns CDR1 SGHRS and CDR2 YFSETQ. CDR3 bases: TGCGCCAGCAGCTTGAAGCTAGCAAGCCTTGAAGCTTTCTTT. This translates into CASSLKLASLEAFF.

The chain uses TRBV27 and TRBJ2-2, with a weak D call TRBD2 (5 bases). Germline CDR1 reads MNHEY; CDR2 reads SMNVEV (reference sequence). The ends were cut back, 7 bases at V and 6 bases at J, with 12 bases in the middle. This CDR3 is built from 13 residues. CDR3 nucleotide sequence: TGTGCCAGCACCGAGCTAGCCGCCGGGGAGCTGTTTTTT. Translating gives CASTELAAGELFF.

CDR3 residues: CASSSPGLAGGYEQYF. CDR3 DNA sequence: TGTGCCAGCAGTTCCCCAGGACTAGCGGGCGGCTACGAGCAGTACTTC. J is TRBJ2-7 and V is TRBV6-6, with TRBD2 matching over 11 bases. The CDR3 contains 16 residues. The J segment lost 3 bases and the V segment lost 4 bases, leaving 8 bases of the junction unmatched. Germline CDR1 and CDR2: MNHNY and SVGAGI (reference sequence).

The rearrangement links TRBV2 to TRBJ2-7; D is ambiguous. The V end lost 8 bases, the J end lost 0 bases, and 17 bases lay between the germline ends. Per the germline V gene, CDR1 is SNHLY and CDR2 is FYNNEI. This CDR3 comprises 15 residues. The DNA for the CDR3 is TGTGCCAGCCAAGGTGTGAGGAGAACCTCCTACGAGCAGTACTTC. Protein: CASQGVRRTSYEQYF.

The chain uses TRBV10-3 and TRBJ1-1; D is unclear. This CDR3 comprises 14 residues. CDR1 and CDR2 (germline): ENHRY, SYGVKD. Trimming removed 7 bases at V and 1 base at J, with 13 bases between. The CDR3 loop is CAITQGSPNTEAFF. The DNA for the CDR3 is TGTGCCATCACCCAAGGGAGTCCGAACACTGAAGCTTTCTTT.